This T cell receptor beta chain was identified in a study of T-cell reconstitution after alpha-beta-depleted transplantation in children. The TCRbeta library was prepared with unique molecular identifiers. TCRdb analysed the PCR reads with MiXCR anew, one entry per CDR3 protein. The sample carries around 400,000 distinct CDR3 sequences, roughly 22% recorded once. The germline V and J ends were trimmed by 1 base and 5 bases, with 15 bases remaining between them. This CDR3 has 16 amino acids. In germline, CDR1 is SGHVS, CDR2 FQNEAQ. The gene calls are TRBV7-8 and TRBJ1-5; D gene uncertain. This sequence originates from a human donor who donated a stem cell graft to a child with acute myeloid leukemia. Sequenced here: PBMCs from the stem cell graft donor, sampled from the stem cell graft. CDR3 amino acids: CASSLGSGGEHQPQHF. The DNA for the CDR3 is TGTGCCAGCAGCTTAGGATCCGGCGGGGAACATCAGCCCCAGCATTTT.